Shown below are 27 T cell receptor beta chains from a single sample sequenced in a study of T cell repertoires in cytomegalovirus infection. TCRdb passed the reads through MiXCR, listing each CDR3 protein once. The table lists approximately 500,000 distinct CDR3 sequences, 11% of them singletons. Source material: PBMCs. These receptors were obtained from a human donor in good health (CMV status not recorded). Some clones in this sample may be carry-over from other donors' samples.

The table lists this clonotype with many counts. V is TRBV29-1 and J is TRBJ1-2; no firm D call. The CDR3 extends over 12 amino acids. The V end was cut by 7 bases, the J end by 2 bases, with 11 bases between. Germline values: CDR1 SQVTM, CDR2 ANQGSEA. The CDR3 region is CSDRTNNYGYTF. The DNA for the CDR3 is TGCAGCGATCGGACTAACAACTATGGCTACACCTTC.

The table lists this clonotype with many counts. The chain carries TRBV7-2 and TRBJ1-5; the D gene is possibly TRBD1 (5 bases). Germline CDR1 SGHTA, CDR2 FQGNSA. The V end was cut by 2 bases, the J end by 1 base, with 12 bases between. There are 16 residues in the CDR3. The CDR3 DNA sequence: TGTGCCAGCAGCTTATTAGGACAAGCGAGCAATCAGCCCCAGCATTTT. This encodes CASSLLGQASNQPQHF.

This clonotype showed up many times. The rearrangement links TRBV7-2 to TRBJ2-3; 11 nucleotides line up with TRBD2. The CDR3 totals 16 residues. Trimming cost V 0 bases and J 4 bases; bases outside gene matches: 3. Germline CDR1 SGHTA, CDR2 FQGNSA. CDR3 sequence: CASSLASGGDPDTQYF. CDR3 nucleotide sequence: TGTGCCAGCAGCTTAGCTAGCGGGGGGGACCCAGATACGCAGTATTTT.

To note about this clonotype: This CDR3 fails to terminate in the conserved phenylalanine or tryptophan, so it likely reflects a read error. It is unclear where the CDR3 begins or ends on the DNA, so no DNA is shown, and the CDR3 is as TCRdb lists it. The chain uses TRBV18 and TRBJ1-2; the D call TRBD1 from the table was never checked on the DNA. The CDR3 is 15 residues long, ends included. CDR1 is KGHSH, CDR2 LQKENI, per germline. CDR3 loop: CASSPAPGTGGARTL.

This chain links TRBV9 with TRBJ2-1; TRBD2 matches at 10 bases. With V trimmed by 0 bases and J by 5 bases, 2 bases remained unmatched. The CDR3 is made up of 15 amino acids. Germline assignment: CDR1 SGDLS and CDR2 YYNGEE. CDR3 sequence (DNA): TGTGCCAGCAGCGTAGTCCTAGCGGGAGACAATGAGCAGTTCTTC. Its protein is CASSVVLAGDNEQFF.

In this sample, this clonotype turned up a few times. The V and J genes are TRBV28 and TRBJ2-3, with TRBD2 matching over 8 bases. This CDR3 spans 15 amino acids. Trimming at V came to 6 bases and at J to 1 base, leaving 6 bases not matched to a gene. Germline assignment: CDR1 MDHEN and CDR2 SYDVKM. In nucleotides, the CDR3 is TGTGCCAGCAGGGGAGCGGGGGAGGGCACAGATACGCAGTATTTT. Protein product: CASRGAGEGTDTQYF.

This clonotype was found many times. V and J are TRBV19 and TRBJ1-1; 9 nucleotides line up with TRBD1. Trimming cost V 5 bases and J 7 bases; bases outside gene matches: 11. Per the germline V gene, CDR1 is LNHDA and CDR2 is SQIVND (reference sequence). The CDR3 loop spans 15 amino acids. CDR3 bases: TGTGCCAGTAGTCCTCCCGGGACAGGGCGCCTTGAAGCTTTCTTT. It codes for CASSPPGTGRLEAFF.

This clonotype turned up a few times. The V and J genes are TRBV19 and TRBJ1-2; D is uncertain. This CDR3 is 15 amino acids long. Trimming cost V 1 base and J 4 bases, with 13 bases left between them. Germline lookup yields CDR1 LNHDA and CDR2 SQIVND (reference sequence). The CDR3 nucleotides read TGTGCCAGTAGTATAGTCGCCGACAATCCCTATGGCTACACCTTC. It translates to CASSIVADNPYGYTF.

The CDR3 DNA sequence: TGTGCCAGCAGTTCGGCAGCCGGCAATCAGCCCCAGCATTTT. Its protein is CASSSAAGNQPQHF. V and J are TRBV27 and TRBJ1-5; no clear D. The ends were cut back, 4 bases at V and 2 bases at J, with 9 bases in the middle. The CDR3 extends over 14 amino acids. Germline CDR1 reads MNHEY; CDR2 reads SMNVEV (reference sequence).

This clonotype was recorded at least ten times. The J gene is TRBJ1-5, the V gene TRBV5-1; TRBD1 matches at 9 bases. CDR1 and CDR2 (germline): SGHRS, YFSETQ. This CDR3 region has 19 residues. V gave up 3 bases and J gave up 0 bases; unmatched junction bases: 13. The CDR3 DNA is TGCGCCAGCAGCTCCCGAGTTGGACAGGGGAAAATTAGCAATCAGCCCCAGCATTTT. Its translation: CASSSRVGQGKISNQPQHF.

The sample holds many counts of this clonotype. V usage is TRBV11-3 and J usage is TRBJ2-2; 9 bases align to TRBD1. Germline-derived CDR1 and CDR2 are SGHNT and YENEEA. Unmatched junction bases numbered 3, after V lost 3 bases and J lost 1 base. This CDR3 has 16 residues. The CDR3 region has the DNA TGTGCCAGCAGCTTCAGGGACAGGGTGAACACCGGGGAGCTGTTTTTT. Amino acids: CASSFRDRVNTGELFF.

V usage is TRBV7-9 and J usage is TRBJ1-1; D uncertain. The CDR3 contains 14 residues. In germline, CDR1 is SEHNR, CDR2 FQNEAQ (reference sequence). Deletions cut 2 bases from V and 4 bases from J, with 11 bases between. The CDR3 sequence: CASSLRGEGTEAFF. The CDR3 bases are TGTGCCAGCAGCTTACGGGGTGAGGGCACTGAAGCTTTCTTT.

Notes on this clonotype: Being one base from a much bigger clone, this may be a read error. The chain uses TRBV5-1 and TRBJ1-5; D gene ambiguous. The germline V gene has CDR1 SGHRS and CDR2 YFSETQ. CDR3 size: 15 residues. The V gene lost 4 bases and the J gene lost 5 bases, with 16 bases spanning the gap. The CDR3 nucleotides are TGCGCCAGCAGCCCGGACGGAATAAGCGATCAGCCCCAGCATTTT. Translated, it gives CASSPDGISDQPQHF.

This clonotype was recorded at least ten times. The J gene is TRBJ1-4, the V gene TRBV23-1; D perhaps matches TRBD1 (6 bases). TRBV23-1 is filed as an ORF, its function uncertain. CDR3 length equals 14 residues. Deletions cut 8 bases from V and 6 bases from J, with 16 bases between. The CDR3 here is CASGTIGTHEKLFF. CDR3 sequence (DNA): TGCGCCAGCGGGACCATCGGGACACATGAAAAACTGTTTTTT.

There are many counts of this clonotype. This chain joins TRBV6-5 and TRBJ2-1; 8 positions agree with TRBD1. Trimming took 2 bases from V and 9 from J; bases not matched to a gene: 12. Germline assignment: CDR1 MNHEY and CDR2 SVGAGI. CDR3 length: 16 amino acids. The CDR3 DNA reads TGTGCCAGCAGTTACCGACAGGGGAGAAATTTAGGTGAGCAGTTCTTC. Protein: CASSYRQGRNLGEQFF.

This clonotype was counted ten times or more. The rearrangement joins TRBV23-1 to TRBJ1-5; possibly TRBD1 for D (6 bases). TRBV23-1 counts as an open reading frame of uncertain function. V gave up 5 bases and J gave up 1 base, with 21 bases separating them. This CDR3 contains 18 residues. CDR3 sequence (DNA): TGCGCCAGCAGTTCCGGAAAGGGGGGGCGCGAAAGCAATCAGCCCCAGCATTTT. Translated, it gives CASSSGKGGRESNQPQHF.

This clonotype has a count of ten or more. CDR3: CASSIFGTAQGDGYTF. DNA for the CDR3: TGTGCCAGTAGTATATTCGGGACAGCCCAAGGTGATGGCTACACCTTC. The chain carries TRBV19 and TRBJ1-2, with TRBD1 matching 7 bases. Trimming at V came to 2 bases and at J to 6 bases, leaving 12 bases not matched to a gene. The CDR3 runs to 16 residues. The V gene's germline CDR1 is LNHDA and CDR2 SQIVND (reference sequence). Filled out from reference TRBV19 and TRBJ1-2, the complete variable domain reads DGGITQSPKYLFRKEGQNVTLSCEQNLNHDAMYWYRQDPGQGLRLIYYSQIVNDFQKGDIAEGYSVSREKKESFPLTVTSAQKNPTAFYLCASSIFGTAQGDGYTFGSGTRLTVV.

The CDR3: CASSLSGDGGEQFF. As DNA, the CDR3 is TGTGCCAGCAGCTTAAGTGGGGATGGAGGTGAGCAGTTCTTC. This chain joins TRBV7-3 and TRBJ2-1; D may be TRBD2 (5 bases). Germline lookup yields CDR1 SGHTA and CDR2 FQGTGA. The V gene lost 1 base and the J gene lost 9 bases, with 13 bases spanning the gap. The CDR3 spans 14 residues.

The V gene is TRBV5-4, the J gene TRBJ2-3; 12 bases agree with TRBD2. J gave up 4 bases and V 4 bases, and 4 bases lay outside the gene matches. Germline V gene lookup returns CDR1 SGHNT and CDR2 YYREEE (reference sequence). CDR3 length equals 15 residues. The CDR3 DNA reads TGTGCCAGCAGCCGTCGGACTAGCGGGGCAGATACGCAGTATTTT. Its translation is CASSRRTSGADTQYF.

This clonotype was seen only a few times. CDR3 loop: CASRVAGSSTDTQYF. CDR3 nucleotide sequence: TGTGCCAGCAGAGTAGCGGGATCTAGCACAGATACGCAGTATTTT. The chain couples TRBV28 to TRBJ2-3; 8 bases match TRBD2. This CDR3 is 15 amino acids long. From germline, CDR1 is MDHEN and CDR2 SYDVKM. J was trimmed by 0 bases and V by 6 bases; bases with no gene match: 5.

The rearrangement links TRBV29-1 to TRBJ2-1; possibly TRBD2 for D (6 bases). The V end lost 2 bases, the J end lost 7 bases, and 15 bases lay between the germline ends. Germline V CDR1 and CDR2: SQVTM, ANQGSEA. The length of the CDR3 is 14 residues. CDR3 nucleotides: TGCAGCGTTGAAAAAGGGAGACTAGGGAATGAGCAGTTCTTC. Protein product: CSVEKGRLGNEQFF.

This clonotype occurred many times. V and J are TRBV28 and TRBJ2-1; D is ambiguous. This CDR3 spans 13 amino acids. V gave up 6 bases and J gave up 4 bases, with 10 bases separating them. Per the germline V gene, CDR1 is MDHEN and CDR2 is SYDVKM. The chain's CDR3 is CASSLTRYNEQFF. CDR3 nucleotide sequence: TGTGCCAGCAGCCTGACCCGTTACAATGAGCAGTTCTTC. The variable domain in full, with the rest retrieved from reference TRBV28 and TRBJ2-1, is DVKVTQSSRYLVKRTGEKVFLECVQDMDHENMFWYRQDPGLGLRLIYFSYDVKMKEKGDIPEGYSVSREKKERFSLILESASTNQTSMYLCASSLTRYNEQFFGPGTRLTVL.

This clonotype was detected ten times or more. V and J are TRBV6-1 and TRBJ1-2, with D perhaps TRBD1 (6 bases). The CDR3 has 14 amino acids. Between the trimmed V and J ends, which lost 4 bases and 8 bases, there was a span of 17 bases. Per the germline V gene, CDR1 is MNHNS and CDR2 is SASEGT. CDR3 amino acids: CASSVRGSTYGYTF. CDR3 nucleotide sequence: TGTGCCAGCAGTGTCAGGGGTTCCACCTACGGCTACACCTTC.

At least ten counts were recorded for this clonotype. The chain carries TRBV6-5 and TRBJ1-3, with 9 bases matching TRBD1. This CDR3 has 17 amino acids. J was trimmed by 4 bases and V by 2 bases; bases with no gene match: 9. Per the germline V gene, CDR1 is MNHEY and CDR2 is SVGAGI. The DNA for the CDR3 is TGTGCCAGCAGTTACAAGGACAGGGGCCAAGGGGGAAACACCATATATTTT. It specifies CASSYKDRGQGGNTIYF.

This clonotype appeared many times. This chain connects TRBV7-9 to TRBJ2-7, with 11 bases lining up with TRBD1. The junction had 15 bases not matched to a gene; V was cut back by 5 bases and J by 6 bases. Germline V gene data show CDR1 as SEHNR and CDR2 as FQNEAQ (reference sequence). The CDR3 extends over 17 amino acids. The CDR3 reads CASSARTGGAKLREQYF. The CDR3 DNA is TGTGCCAGCAGCGCTAGGACAGGGGGCGCGAAGCTACGCGAGCAGTACTTC.

This clonotype was found many times. The chain recombines TRBV12-3 or TRBV12-4 with TRBJ2-2, with 11 bases lining up with TRBD2. There are 15 residues in the CDR3. V was clipped by 4 bases and J by 6 bases; unmatched bases: 4. The CDR3 DNA sequence: TGTGCCAGCAGTTCGCAACTAGCGGGGGCCGGGGAGCTGTTTTTT. It yields the protein CASSSQLAGAGELFF.

This clonotype has just one count. Being one base from a much bigger clone, this may be a read error. The chain links TRBV28 to TRBJ2-5; 7 positions agree with TRBD2. The CDR3 spans 15 residues. Germline lookup yields CDR1 MDHEN and CDR2 SYDVKM. Here the CDR3 reads CASGFGREREETQYF. DNA of the CDR3: TGTGCCAGCGGTTTCGGGCGGGAGAGGGAGGAGACCCAGTACTTC.